A single sample is the source of the 2 T cell receptor beta chains below, sequenced in a study of cytomegalovirus exposure and HLA in healthy donors. The PCR employed 60 Vbeta primers together with 13 Jbeta primers. Libraries were prepared by immunoSEQ multiplex PCR; TCRdb keeps only in-frame clonotypes and omits some of them. In the table there are roughly 180,000 clones, 65% to 90% of which are singletons. Sample: PBMCs. These receptors were taken from a girl aged 2 to 9 in good health and CMV-seropositive.

This chain joins TRBV18 and TRBJ1-5, with D hard to call. Trimming shortened V by 6 bases and J by 5 bases, and 11 bases separated the two germline ends. From germline, CDR1 is KGHSH and CDR2 LQKENI. CDR3 length: 13 residues. This CDR3 is CASSKDGDQPQHF. The CDR3 DNA reads as TGTGCCAGCTCGAAGGACGGGGATCAGCCCCAGCATTTT.

V is TRBV6-1 and J is TRBJ1-1, with D hard to call. This CDR3 is 15 amino acids long. Deletions cut 0 bases from V and 0 bases from J, with 8 bases between. CDR1 and CDR2 from the germline V gene are MNHNS and SASEGT. CDR3 in amino acids: CASSEAHGMNTEAFF. In DNA, the CDR3 is TGTGCCAGCAGTGAAGCGCACGGGATGAACACTGAAGCTTTCTTT.